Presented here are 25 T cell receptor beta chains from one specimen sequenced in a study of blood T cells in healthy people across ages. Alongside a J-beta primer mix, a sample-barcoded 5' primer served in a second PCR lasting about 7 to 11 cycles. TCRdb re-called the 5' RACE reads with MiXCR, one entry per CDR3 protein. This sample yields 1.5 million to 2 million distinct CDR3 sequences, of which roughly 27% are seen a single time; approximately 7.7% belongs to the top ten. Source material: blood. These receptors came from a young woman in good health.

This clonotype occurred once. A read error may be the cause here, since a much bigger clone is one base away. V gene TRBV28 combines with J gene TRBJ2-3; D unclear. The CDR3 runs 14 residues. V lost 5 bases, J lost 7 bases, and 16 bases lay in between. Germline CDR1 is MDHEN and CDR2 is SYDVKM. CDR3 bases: TGTGCCAGCAGTGGCACCCCCACCAGGTATACGCAGTATTTT. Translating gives CASSGTPTRYTQYF.

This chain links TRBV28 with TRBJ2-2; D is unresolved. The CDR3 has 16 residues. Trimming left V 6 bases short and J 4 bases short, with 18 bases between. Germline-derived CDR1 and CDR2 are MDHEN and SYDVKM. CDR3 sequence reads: CASSPDGTGRTGELFF. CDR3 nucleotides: TGTGCCAGCAGCCCGGATGGAACGGGTCGCACCGGGGAGCTGTTTTTT. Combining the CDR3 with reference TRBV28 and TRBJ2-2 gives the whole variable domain DVKVTQSSRYLVKRTGEKVFLECVQDMDHENMFWYRQDPGLGLRLIYFSYDVKMKEKGDIPEGYSVSREKKERFSLILESASTNQTSMYLCASSPDGTGRTGELFFGEGSRLTVL.

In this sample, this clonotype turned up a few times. Written as DNA, the CDR3 is TGTGCCAGCACCGGACCGGGACTAGCGATCGACAATGAGCAGTTCTTC. Translating it yields CASTGPGLAIDNEQFF. The V call is TRBV12-3 or TRBV12-4, the J call TRBJ2-1; the match to TRBD2 covers 10 bases. With V trimmed by 7 bases and J by 5 bases, 11 bases remained unmatched. CDR3 length equals 16 residues.

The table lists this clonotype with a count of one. The CDR3 spells CASSETTDTGELFF. CDR3 DNA: TGCGCCAGCAGCGAGACGACAGACACCGGGGAGCTGTTTTTT. The gene calls are TRBV5-1 and TRBJ2-2, with a possible D match to TRBD1 (5 bases). CDR1 is SGHRS, CDR2 YFSETQ, per germline. The CDR3 has 14 residues. The V end lost 4 bases, the J end lost 3 bases, and 10 bases lay between the germline ends.

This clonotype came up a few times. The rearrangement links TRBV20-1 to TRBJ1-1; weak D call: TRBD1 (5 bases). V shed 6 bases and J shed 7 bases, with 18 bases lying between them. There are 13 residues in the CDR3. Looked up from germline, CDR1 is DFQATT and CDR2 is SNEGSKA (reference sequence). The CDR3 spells CSALTPGAVEAFF. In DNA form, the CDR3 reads TGCAGTGCGCTAACCCCCGGGGCCGTTGAAGCTTTCTTT.

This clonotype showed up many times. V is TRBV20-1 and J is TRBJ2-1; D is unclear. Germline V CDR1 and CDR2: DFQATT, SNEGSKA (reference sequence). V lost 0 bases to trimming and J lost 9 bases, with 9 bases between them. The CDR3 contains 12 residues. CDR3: CSARDNPREQFF. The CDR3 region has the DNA TGCAGTGCTAGAGATAACCCCCGTGAGCAGTTCTTC.

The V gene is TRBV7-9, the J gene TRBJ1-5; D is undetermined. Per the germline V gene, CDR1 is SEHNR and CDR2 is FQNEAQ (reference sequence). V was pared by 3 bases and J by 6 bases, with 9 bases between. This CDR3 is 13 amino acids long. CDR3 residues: CASSFGKGQPQHF. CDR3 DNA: TGTGCCAGCAGCTTCGGGAAGGGTCAGCCCCAGCATTTT.

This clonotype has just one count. Here the CDR3 DNA reads TGTGCCAGCAGGCGCGAGGATGTATTCAATGGCTACACCTTC. This codes for CASRREDVFNGYTF. The chain uses TRBV7-9 and TRBJ1-2; D is uncertain. V lost 6 bases and J 6 bases, leaving 17 bases between the germline ends. This CDR3 is built from 14 residues. Germline-derived CDR1 and CDR2 are SEHNR and FQNEAQ (reference sequence).

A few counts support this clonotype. The CDR3 DNA reads as TGTGCCAGCAGTCCAATGGGGGGCTCTGGCTACACCTTC. Translation gives CASSPMGGSGYTF. The V gene is TRBV12-3 or TRBV12-4, the J gene TRBJ1-2; D may be TRBD1 (6 bases). The V gene lost 5 bases and the J gene lost 7 bases, with 14 bases spanning the gap. This CDR3 region has 13 residues.

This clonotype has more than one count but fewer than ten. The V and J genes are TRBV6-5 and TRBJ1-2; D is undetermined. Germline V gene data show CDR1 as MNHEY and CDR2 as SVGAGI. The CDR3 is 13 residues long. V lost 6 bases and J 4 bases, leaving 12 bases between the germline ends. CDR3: CASRIMGSYGYTF. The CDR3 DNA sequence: TGTGCCAGCAGAATCATGGGGTCCTATGGCTACACCTTC.

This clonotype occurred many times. The CDR3 DNA reads TGTGCCAGCACCCTAGTTGCGGGGGGGCGAAGTGAGCAGTTCTTC. Residues: CASTLVAGGRSEQFF. The rearrangement links TRBV7-9 to TRBJ2-1; 9 nucleotides align to TRBD2. Losses at the gene ends were 7 bases for V and 9 bases for J; bases not matched to a gene: 13. The CDR3 is 15 residues long. Germline assignment: CDR1 SEHNR and CDR2 FQNEAQ (reference sequence). The complete variable domain, with remaining parts taken from reference TRBV7-9 and TRBJ2-1, reads DTGVSQNPRHKITKRGQNVTFRCDPISEHNRLYWYRQTLGQGPEFLTYFQNEAQLEKSRLLSDRFSAERPKGSFSTLEIQRTEQGDSAMYLCASTLVAGGRSEQFFGPGTRLTVL.

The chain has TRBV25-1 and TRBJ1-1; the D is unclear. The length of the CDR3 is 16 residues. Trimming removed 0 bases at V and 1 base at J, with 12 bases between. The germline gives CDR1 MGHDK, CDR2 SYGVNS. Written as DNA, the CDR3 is TGTGCCAGCAGTGAATACTCCTCCGGATGGAACACTGAAGCTTTCTTT. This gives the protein CASSEYSSGWNTEAFF.

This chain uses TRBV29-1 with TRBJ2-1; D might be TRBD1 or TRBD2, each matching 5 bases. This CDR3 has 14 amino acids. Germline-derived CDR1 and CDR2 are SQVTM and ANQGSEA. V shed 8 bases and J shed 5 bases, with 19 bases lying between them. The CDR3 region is CSPPSGRKDNEQFF. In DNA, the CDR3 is TGCAGCCCCCCCTCGGGACGCAAAGACAATGAGCAGTTCTTC.

CDR3 sequence reads: CASSYGRVNTEAFF. The DNA for the CDR3 is TGTGCCAGCAGTTACGGTCGGGTAAACACTGAAGCTTTCTTT. The chain uses TRBV6-2 or TRBV6-3 and TRBJ1-1, with unresolved D. The V gene's germline CDR1 is MNHEY and CDR2 SVGEGT. Trimming removed 2 bases from V and 2 bases from J, with 9 bases in between. There are 14 residues in the CDR3.

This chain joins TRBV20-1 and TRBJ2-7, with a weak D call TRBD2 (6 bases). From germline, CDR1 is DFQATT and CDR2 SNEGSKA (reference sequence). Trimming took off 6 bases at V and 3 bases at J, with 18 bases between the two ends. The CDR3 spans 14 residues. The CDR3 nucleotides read TGCAGTGCCCCCGAGGGTAGCGGAAGCTACGAGCAGTACTTC. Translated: CSAPEGSGSYEQYF.

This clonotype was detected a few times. The CDR3 bases are TGTGCCAGCAGCTGGGACCTCTTAGATACGCAGTATTTT. Protein product: CASSWDLLDTQYF. V is TRBV7-3 and J is TRBJ2-3; either TRBD1 or TRBD2 may fit D (5 bases each). CDR3 length: 13 residues. Germline V gives CDR1 SGHTA, CDR2 FQGTGA. Between the trimmed V and J ends, which lost 4 bases and 5 bases, there was a span of 10 bases.

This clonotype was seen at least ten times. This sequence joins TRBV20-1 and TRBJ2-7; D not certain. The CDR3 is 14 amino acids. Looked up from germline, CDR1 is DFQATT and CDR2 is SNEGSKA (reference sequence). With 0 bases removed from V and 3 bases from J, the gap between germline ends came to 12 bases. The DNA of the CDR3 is TGCAGTGCTAGAGATCCTAGGAGAGACTACGAGCAGTACTTC. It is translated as CSARDPRRDYEQYF.

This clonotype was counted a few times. Written as DNA, the CDR3 is TGTGCCAGCACTCTTGGGTTGTCTCAAGAGACCCAGTACTTC. Amino acids: CASTLGLSQETQYF. The V call is TRBV2, the J call TRBJ2-5; D gene unclear. Germline V lookup: CDR1 SNHLY, CDR2 FYNNEI. V gave up 7 bases and J gave up 2 bases, with 14 bases separating them. The CDR3 is 14 residues long.

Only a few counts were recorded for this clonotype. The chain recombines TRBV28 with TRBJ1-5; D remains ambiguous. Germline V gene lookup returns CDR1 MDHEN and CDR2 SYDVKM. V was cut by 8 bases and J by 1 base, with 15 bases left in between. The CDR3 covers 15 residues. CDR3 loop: CASVGPRSSNQPQHF. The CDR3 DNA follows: TGTGCCAGCGTCGGGCCAAGATCCAGCAATCAGCCCCAGCATTTT.

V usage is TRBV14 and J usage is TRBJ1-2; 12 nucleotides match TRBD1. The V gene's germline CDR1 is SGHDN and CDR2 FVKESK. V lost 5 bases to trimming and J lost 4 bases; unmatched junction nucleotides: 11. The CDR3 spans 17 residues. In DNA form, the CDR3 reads TGTGCCAGCAGCAGCCGGGACAGGGGGCTTCTTGGCTATGGCTACACCTTC. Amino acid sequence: CASSSRDRGLLGYGYTF. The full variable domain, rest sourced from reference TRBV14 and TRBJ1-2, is EAGVTQFPSHSVIEKGQTVTLRCDPISGHDNLYWYRRVMGKEIKFLLHFVKESKQDESGMPNNRFLAERTGGTYSTLKVQPAELEDSGVYFCASSSRDRGLLGYGYTFGSGTRLTVV.

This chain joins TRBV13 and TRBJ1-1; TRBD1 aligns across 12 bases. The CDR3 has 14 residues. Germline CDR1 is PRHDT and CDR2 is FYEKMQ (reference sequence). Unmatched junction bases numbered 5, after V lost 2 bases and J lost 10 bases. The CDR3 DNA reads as TGTGCCAGCAGCTTATGGGGACAGGGGGCGGTAGCTTTCTTT. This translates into CASSLWGQGAVAFF.

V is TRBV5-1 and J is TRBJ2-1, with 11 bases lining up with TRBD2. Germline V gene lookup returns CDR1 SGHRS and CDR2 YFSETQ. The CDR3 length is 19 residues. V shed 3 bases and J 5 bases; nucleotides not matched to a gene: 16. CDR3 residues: CASSSPGGAPGLADNEQFF. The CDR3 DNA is TGCGCCAGCAGCTCCCCAGGGGGGGCTCCGGGACTAGCGGACAATGAGCAGTTCTTC.

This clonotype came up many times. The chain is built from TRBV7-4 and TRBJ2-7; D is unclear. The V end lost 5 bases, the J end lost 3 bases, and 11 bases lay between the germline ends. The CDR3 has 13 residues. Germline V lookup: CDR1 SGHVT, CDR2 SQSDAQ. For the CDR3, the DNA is TGTGCCAGCAGCCCACTGTCTTTCTACGAGCAGTACTTC. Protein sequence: CASSPLSFYEQYF.

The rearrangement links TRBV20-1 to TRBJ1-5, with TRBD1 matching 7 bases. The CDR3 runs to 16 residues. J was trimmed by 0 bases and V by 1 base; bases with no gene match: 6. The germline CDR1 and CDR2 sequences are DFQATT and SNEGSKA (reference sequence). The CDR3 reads CSARVGDSHSNQPQHF. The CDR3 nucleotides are TGCAGTGCTAGAGTGGGGGACAGCCATAGCAATCAGCCCCAGCATTTT.

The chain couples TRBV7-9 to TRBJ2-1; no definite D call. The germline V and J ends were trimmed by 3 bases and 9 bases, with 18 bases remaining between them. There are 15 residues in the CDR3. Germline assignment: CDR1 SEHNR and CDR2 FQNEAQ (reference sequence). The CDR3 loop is CASSLIRAEVGEQFF. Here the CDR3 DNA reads TGTGCCAGCAGCTTGATCCGGGCCGAGGTCGGTGAGCAGTTCTTC.